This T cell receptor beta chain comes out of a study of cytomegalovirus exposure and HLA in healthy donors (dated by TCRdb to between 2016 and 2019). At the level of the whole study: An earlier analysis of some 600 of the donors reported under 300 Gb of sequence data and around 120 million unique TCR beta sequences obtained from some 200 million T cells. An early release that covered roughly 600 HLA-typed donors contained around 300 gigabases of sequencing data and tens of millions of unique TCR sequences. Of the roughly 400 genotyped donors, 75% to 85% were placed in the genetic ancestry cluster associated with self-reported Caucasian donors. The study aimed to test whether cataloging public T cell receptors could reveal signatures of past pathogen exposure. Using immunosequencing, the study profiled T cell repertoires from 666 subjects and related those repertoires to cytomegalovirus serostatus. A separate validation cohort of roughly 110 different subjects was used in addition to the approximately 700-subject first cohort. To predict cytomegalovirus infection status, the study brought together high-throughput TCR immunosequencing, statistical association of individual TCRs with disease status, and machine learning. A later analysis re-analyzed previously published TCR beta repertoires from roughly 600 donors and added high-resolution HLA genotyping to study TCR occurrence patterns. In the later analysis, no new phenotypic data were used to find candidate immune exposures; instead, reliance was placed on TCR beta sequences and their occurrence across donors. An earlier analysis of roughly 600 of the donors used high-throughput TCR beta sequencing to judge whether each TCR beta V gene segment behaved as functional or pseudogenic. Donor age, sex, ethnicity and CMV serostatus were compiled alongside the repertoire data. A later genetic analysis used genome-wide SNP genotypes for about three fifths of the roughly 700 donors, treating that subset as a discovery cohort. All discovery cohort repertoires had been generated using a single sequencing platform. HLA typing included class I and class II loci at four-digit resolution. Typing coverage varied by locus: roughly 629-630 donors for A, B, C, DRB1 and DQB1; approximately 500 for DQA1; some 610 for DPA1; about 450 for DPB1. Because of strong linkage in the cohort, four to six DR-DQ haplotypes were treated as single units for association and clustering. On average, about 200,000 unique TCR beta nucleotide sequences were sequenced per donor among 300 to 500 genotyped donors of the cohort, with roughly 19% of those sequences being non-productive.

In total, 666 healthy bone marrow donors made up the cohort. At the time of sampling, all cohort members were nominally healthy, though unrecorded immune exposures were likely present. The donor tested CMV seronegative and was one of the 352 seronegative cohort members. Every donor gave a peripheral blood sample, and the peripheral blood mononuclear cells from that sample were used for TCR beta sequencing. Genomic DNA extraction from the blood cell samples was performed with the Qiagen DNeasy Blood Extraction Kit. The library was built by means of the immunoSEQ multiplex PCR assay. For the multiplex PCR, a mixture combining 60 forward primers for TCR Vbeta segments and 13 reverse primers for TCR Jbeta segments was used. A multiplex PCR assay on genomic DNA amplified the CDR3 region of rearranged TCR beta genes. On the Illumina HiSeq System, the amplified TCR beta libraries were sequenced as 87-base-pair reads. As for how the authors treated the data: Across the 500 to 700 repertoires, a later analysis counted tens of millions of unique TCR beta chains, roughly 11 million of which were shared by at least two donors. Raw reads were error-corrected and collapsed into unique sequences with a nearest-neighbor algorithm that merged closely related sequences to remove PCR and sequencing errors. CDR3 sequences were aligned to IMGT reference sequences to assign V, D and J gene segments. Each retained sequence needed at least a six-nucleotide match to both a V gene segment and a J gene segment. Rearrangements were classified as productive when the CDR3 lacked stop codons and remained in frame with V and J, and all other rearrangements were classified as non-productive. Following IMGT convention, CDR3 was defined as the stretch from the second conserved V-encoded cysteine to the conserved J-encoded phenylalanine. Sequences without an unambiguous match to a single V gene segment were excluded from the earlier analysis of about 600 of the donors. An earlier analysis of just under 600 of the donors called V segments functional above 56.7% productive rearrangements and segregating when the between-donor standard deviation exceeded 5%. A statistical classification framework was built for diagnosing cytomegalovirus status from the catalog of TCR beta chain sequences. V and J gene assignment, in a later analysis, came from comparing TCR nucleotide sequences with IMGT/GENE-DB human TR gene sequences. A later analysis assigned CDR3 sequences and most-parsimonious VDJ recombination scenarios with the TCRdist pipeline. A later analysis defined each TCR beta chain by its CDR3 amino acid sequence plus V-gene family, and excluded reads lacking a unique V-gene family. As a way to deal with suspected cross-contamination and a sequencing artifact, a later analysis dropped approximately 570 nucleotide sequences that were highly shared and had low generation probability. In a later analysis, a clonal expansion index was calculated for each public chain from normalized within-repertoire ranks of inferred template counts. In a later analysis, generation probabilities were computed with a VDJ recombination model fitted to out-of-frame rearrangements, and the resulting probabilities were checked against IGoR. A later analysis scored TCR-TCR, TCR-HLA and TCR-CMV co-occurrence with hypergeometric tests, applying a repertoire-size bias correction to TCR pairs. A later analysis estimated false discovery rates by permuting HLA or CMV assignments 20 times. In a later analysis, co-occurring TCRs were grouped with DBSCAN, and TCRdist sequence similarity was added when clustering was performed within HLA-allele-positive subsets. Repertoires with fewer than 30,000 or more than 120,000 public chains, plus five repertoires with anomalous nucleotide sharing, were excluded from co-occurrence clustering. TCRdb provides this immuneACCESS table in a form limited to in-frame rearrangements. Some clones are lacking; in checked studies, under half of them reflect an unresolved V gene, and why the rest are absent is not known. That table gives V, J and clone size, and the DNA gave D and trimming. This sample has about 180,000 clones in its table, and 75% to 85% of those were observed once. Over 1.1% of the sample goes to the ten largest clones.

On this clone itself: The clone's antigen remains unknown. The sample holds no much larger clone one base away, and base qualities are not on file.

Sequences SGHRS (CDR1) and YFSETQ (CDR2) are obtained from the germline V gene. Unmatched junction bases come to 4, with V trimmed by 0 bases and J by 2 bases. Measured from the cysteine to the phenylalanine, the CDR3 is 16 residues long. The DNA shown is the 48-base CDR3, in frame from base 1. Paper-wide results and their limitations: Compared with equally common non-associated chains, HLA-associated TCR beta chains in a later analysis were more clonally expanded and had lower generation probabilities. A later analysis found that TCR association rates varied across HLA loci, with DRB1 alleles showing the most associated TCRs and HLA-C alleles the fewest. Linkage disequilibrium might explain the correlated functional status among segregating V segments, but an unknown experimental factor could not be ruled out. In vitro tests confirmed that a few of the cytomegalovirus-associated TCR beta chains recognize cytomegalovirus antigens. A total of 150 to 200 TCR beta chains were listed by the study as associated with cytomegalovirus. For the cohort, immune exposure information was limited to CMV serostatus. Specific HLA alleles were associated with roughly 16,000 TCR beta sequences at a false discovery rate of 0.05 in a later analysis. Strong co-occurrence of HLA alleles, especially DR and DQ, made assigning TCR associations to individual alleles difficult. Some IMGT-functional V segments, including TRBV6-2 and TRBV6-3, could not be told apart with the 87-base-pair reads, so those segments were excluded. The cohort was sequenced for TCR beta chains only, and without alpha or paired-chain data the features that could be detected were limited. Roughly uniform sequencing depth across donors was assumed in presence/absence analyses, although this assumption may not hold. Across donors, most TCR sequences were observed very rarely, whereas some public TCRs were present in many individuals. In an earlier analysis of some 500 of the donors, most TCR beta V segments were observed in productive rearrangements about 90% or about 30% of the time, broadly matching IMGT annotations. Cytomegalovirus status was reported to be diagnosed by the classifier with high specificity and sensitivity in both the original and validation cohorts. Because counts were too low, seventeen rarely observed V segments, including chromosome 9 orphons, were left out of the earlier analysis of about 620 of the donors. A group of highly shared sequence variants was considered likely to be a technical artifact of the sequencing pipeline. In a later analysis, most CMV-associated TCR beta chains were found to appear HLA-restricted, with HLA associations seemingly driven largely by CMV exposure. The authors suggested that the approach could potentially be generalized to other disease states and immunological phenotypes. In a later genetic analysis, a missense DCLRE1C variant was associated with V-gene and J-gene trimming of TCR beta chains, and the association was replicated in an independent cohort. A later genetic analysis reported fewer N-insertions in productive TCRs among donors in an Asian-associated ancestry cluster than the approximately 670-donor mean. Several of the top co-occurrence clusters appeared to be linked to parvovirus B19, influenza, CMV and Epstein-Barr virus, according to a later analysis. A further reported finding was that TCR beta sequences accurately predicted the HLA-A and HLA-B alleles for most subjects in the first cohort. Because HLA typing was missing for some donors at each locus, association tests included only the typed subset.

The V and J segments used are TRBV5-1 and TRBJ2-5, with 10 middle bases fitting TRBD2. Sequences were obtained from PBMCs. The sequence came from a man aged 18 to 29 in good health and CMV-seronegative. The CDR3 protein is CASSLALAGAQETQYF. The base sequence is TGCGCCAGCAGCTTGGCCCTAGCGGGAGCACAAGAGACCCAGTACTTC.